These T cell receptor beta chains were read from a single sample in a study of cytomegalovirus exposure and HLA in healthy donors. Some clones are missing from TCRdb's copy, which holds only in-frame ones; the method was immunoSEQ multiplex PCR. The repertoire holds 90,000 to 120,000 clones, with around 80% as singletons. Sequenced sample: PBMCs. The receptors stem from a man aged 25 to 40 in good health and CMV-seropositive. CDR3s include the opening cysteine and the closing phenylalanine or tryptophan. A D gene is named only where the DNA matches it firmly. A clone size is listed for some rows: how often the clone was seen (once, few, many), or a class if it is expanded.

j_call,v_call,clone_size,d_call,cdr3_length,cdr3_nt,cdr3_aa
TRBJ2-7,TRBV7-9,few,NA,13,TGTGCCAGCAGCCGGGACACCAACTACGAGCAGTACTTC,CASSRDTNYEQYF
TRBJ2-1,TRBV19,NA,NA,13,TGTGCCAGTAGTTCCCTCTTGGGCGCTGAGCAGTTCTTC,CASSSLLGAEQFF
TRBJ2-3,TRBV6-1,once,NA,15,TGTGCCAGCAGACAGGGACTAGGGGGCCCAGATACGCAGTATTTT,CASRQGLGGPDTQYF
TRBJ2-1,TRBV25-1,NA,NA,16,TGTGCCAGCAGTGGGGGAAGGGGGGGGGTTTACAATGAGCAGTTCTTC,CASSGGRGGVYNEQFF
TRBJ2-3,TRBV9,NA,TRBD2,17,TGTGCCAGCAGCGTTAGTTCTAGCGGGGGGGGCACAGATACGCAGTATTTT,CASSVSSSGGGTDTQYF
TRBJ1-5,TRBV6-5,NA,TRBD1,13,TGTGCCACCCGGGACAGGGGTGAACAGCCCCAGCATTTT,CATRDRGEQPQHF
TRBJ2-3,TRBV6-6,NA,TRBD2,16,TGTGCCAGCAGTTACGGGGCGGGGGGGCCGAAAGATACGCAGTATTTT,CASSYGAGGPKDTQYF
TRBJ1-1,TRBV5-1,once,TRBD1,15,TGCGCCAGCAGCCGTGGACAGGAGCTCTACAGAGAAGCTTTCTTT,CASSRGQELYREAFF
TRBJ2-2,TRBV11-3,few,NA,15,TGTGCCAGCAGCTTGGGAGGAAGGCAGGGCGGGGAGCTGTTTTTT,CASSLGGRQGGELFF
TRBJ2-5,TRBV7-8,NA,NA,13,TGTGCCAGCAGCGGAACGGCGTGGGAGGCCCAGTACTTC,CASSGTAWEAQYF
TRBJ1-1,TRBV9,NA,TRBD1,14,TGTGCCAGCAGCGCCGACGACAGGGGCGTTGAAGCTTTCTTT,CASSADDRGVEAFF
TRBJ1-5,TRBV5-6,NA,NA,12,TGTGCCAGCAACCTTCGAGGAGAGCCCCAGCATTTT,CASNLRGEPQHF
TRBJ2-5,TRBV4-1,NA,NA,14,TGCGCCAGCAGCTCTGCAGGGCTACAAGAGACCCAGTACTTC,CASSSAGLQETQYF
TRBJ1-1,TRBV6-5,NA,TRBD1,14,TGTGCCAGCAGACCCGACAGGGGGGCAGGGGGAGCTTTCTTT,CASRPDRGAGGAFF
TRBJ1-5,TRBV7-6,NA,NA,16,TGTGCCAGCAGCTTAGAACCAGGGTCAGGTAGTCAGCCCCAGCATTTT,CASSLEPGSGSQPQHF
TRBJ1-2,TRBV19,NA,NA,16,TGTGCCAGTAGTAGCATCAGGGGCACCCCTCCCTATGGCTACACCTTC,CASSSIRGTPPYGYTF
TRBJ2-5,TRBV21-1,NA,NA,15,TGTGCCAGCAGGAGCGCCAGAGAAATCCAAGAGACCCAGTACTTC,CASRSAREIQETQYF
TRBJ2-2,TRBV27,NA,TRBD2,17,TGTGCCAGCAGTTTCGGGACTAGCGGGGGGGCGTCCGGGGAGCTGTTTTTT,CASSFGTSGGASGELFF
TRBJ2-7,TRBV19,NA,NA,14,TGTGCCAGTAGTCCTGTGACTAGTCGCTACGAGCAGTGCTTC,CASSPVTSRYEQCF
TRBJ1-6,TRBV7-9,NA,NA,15,TGTGCCAGCAGCTTAGCGGTAGGGGGAGATTCACCCCTCCACTTT,CASSLAVGGDSPLHF
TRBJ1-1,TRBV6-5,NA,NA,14,TGTGCCAGCGGGGGGGGTATGGAGAACACTGAAGCTTTCTTT,CASGGGMENTEAFF
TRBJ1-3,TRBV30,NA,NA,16,TGTGCCTGGTCGGTAGGACACCTTAGCTCTGGAAACACCATATATTTT,CAWSVGHLSSGNTIYF
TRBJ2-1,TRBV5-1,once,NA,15,TGCGCCAGCAGCTTAATCGCGGGGCCCTACAATGAGCAGTTCTTC,CASSLIAGPYNEQFF
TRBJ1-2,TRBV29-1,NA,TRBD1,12,TGCAGCGTTGCTGGACAGGGAAGAGGCTACACCTTC,CSVAGQGRGYTF
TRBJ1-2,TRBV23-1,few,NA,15,TGCGCCAGCAAGACAGGCCGCCGCACTAACTATGGCTACACCTTC,CASKTGRRTNYGYTF
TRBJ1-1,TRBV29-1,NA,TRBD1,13,TGCAGCGTTTTTAGGGGGCTAGGCACTGAAGCTTTCTTT,CSVFRGLGTEAFF
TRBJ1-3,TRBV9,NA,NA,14,TGTGCCAGCAGCATTAAGGGGGCTGGAAACACCATATATTTT,CASSIKGAGNTIYF
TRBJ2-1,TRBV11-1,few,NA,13,TGTGCCAGCAGGGGAGGGGGTTACAATGAGCAGTTCTTC,CASRGGGYNEQFF
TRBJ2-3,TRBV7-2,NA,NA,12,TGTGCCAGCAGCTTGCAGCGAGATACGCAGTATTTT,CASSLQRDTQYF
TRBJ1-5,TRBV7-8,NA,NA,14,TGTGCCAGCAGCTTAGAATCTGGCCCCCAGCCCCAGCATTTT,CASSLESGPQPQHF
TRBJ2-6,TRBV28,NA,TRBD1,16,TGTGCCAGCAGTTTAAACAGGGGCTCTGGGGCCAACGTCCTGACTTTC,CASSLNRGSGANVLTF
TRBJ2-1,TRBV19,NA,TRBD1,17,TGTGCCAGTAGTGCCCAAGAGTTGAGGGGGCTTGGGCATGAGCAGTTCTTC,CASSAQELRGLGHEQFF
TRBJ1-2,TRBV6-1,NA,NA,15,TGTGCCAGCAGCTTACGAGAGACAGGCTTGTATGGCTACACCTTC,CASSLRETGLYGYTF